These 7 T cell receptor beta chains originate from one sample sequenced in a study of T cell repertoires in aging, cancer and after chemotherapy. TRB rearrangements spanning V, D and J were amplified using mixed TRB-A/B primers. MiXCR was run by TCRdb on the multiplex PCR reads, yielding one entry per CDR3 protein. The table records approximately 10,000 distinct CDR3 sequences, around a third of them present only once. The template was genomic DNA from peripheral blood, not RNA. Sequencing input: blood. The receptors derive from a human donor in good health. The donor label of this sample is uncertain.

This chain connects TRBV5-1 to TRBJ2-1; no clear D gene. This CDR3 is built from 13 residues. Germline loops: CDR1 SGHRS, CDR2 YFSETQ. The germline V and J ends were trimmed by 4 bases and 6 bases, with 11 bases remaining between them. This CDR3 reads CASSPYPSNEQFF. For the CDR3, the DNA is TGCGCCAGCAGCCCGTACCCTAGCAATGAGCAGTTCTTC.

V gene TRBV10-3 combines with J gene TRBJ2-7; a weak D match, TRBD2 (6 bases). The CDR3 is made up of 13 amino acids. V was clipped by 7 bases and J by 2 bases, with 12 bases between them. Germline V CDR1 and CDR2: ENHRY, SYGVKD. The CDR3 region has the DNA TGTGCCATCAAAGGGAGGACCACCTACGAGCAGTACTTC. Protein product: CAIKGRTTYEQYF.

This clonotype appeared a few times. The chain carries TRBV6-6 and TRBJ2-7; D is uncertain. This CDR3 comprises 14 residues. Trimming shortened V by 3 bases and J by 3 bases, and 12 bases separated the two germline ends. Germline V CDR1 and CDR2: MNHNY, SVGAGI (reference sequence). CDR3: CASSYYEVNYEQYF. The CDR3 DNA sequence: TGTGCCAGCAGTTATTATGAGGTTAACTACGAGCAGTACTTC.

V is TRBV27 and J is TRBJ1-1, with 12 nucleotides matching TRBD1. Per the germline V gene, CDR1 is MNHEY and CDR2 is SMNVEV (reference sequence). V shed 8 bases, J shed 3 bases, and the junction held 10 bases outside the gene matches. The CDR3 sequence is 16 residues long. Written as DNA, the CDR3 is TGTGCCAGCGTCCGGGACAGGGGGCGAAGGGACACTGAAGCTTTCTTT. This gives the protein CASVRDRGRRDTEAFF.

This chain joins TRBV6-5 and TRBJ1-5; tentative D call: TRBD1 (5 bases). CDR1 is MNHEY and CDR2 is SVGAGI in the germline V gene. The CDR3 has 13 residues. V lost 5 bases and J 6 bases, leaving 11 bases between the germline ends. The CDR3 DNA sequence: TGTGCCAGCAGTCGGGACGTCGGTCAGCCCCAGCATTTT. It codes for CASSRDVGQPQHF.

This clonotype was picked up a small number of times. The rearrangement links TRBV15 to TRBJ2-1; 10 positions agree with TRBD1. The trim removed 1 base at V and 7 bases at J, leaving 7 bases unmatched. CDR3 length: 16 amino acids. The germline V gene encodes CDR1 LNHNV and CDR2 YYDKDF (reference sequence). The CDR3 DNA reads as TGTGCCACCAGCAGAGCCGGGACAGGGGACTTGAATGAGCAGTTCTTC. Translated, it gives CATSRAGTGDLNEQFF.

This rearrangement joins TRBV6-5 to TRBJ1-2; D call uncertain. Germline-derived CDR1 and CDR2 are MNHEY and SVGAGI. The V end was cut by 0 bases, the J end by 4 bases, with 12 bases between. There are 15 residues in the CDR3. The CDR3 spells CASSYSGEGSYGYTF. The CDR3, as DNA: TGTGCCAGCAGTTACTCGGGAGAGGGATCCTATGGCTACACCTTC.